Below, 21 T cell receptor beta chains from the same sample are listed, as sequenced in a study of blood T cells in healthy people across ages. A second PCR of roughly 7 to 11 cycles used a sample-barcoded 5' primer and a J-beta primer mix. TCRdb passed the 5' RACE reads through MiXCR, listing each CDR3 protein once. The repertoire has more than 800,000 distinct CDR3 sequences, 40% to 55% of them found once; the top ten carry 18%. Sequencing was done on a sample of blood. The receptors were gathered from a woman aged 55-75 years in good health.

The genes are TRBV11-2 and TRBJ2-4; TRBD2 matches at 10 bases. The CDR3 extends over 14 amino acids. Germline V gene lookup returns CDR1 SGHAT and CDR2 FQNNGV. The trim removed 6 bases at V and 3 bases at J, leaving 2 bases unmatched. The CDR3 region is CASSSSGGKNIQYF. The CDR3 region has the DNA TGTGCCAGCAGTTCTAGCGGGGGCAAAAACATTCAGTACTTC.

V gene TRBV7-9 combines with J gene TRBJ2-6; 9 nucleotides agree with TRBD2. CDR1 is SEHNR and CDR2 is FQNEAQ in the germline V gene (reference sequence). This CDR3 is built from 18 residues. The V segment lost 1 base and the J segment 0 bases; nucleotides outside the gene matches: 4. The CDR3 DNA is TGTGCCAGCAGCTTAGAACTAGCGGGTGGCTCTGGGGCCAACGTCCTGACTTTC. This translates into CASSLELAGGSGANVLTF.

The chain uses TRBV18 and TRBJ2-5; D uncertain. Per the germline V gene, CDR1 is KGHSH and CDR2 is LQKENI. CDR3 length equals 12 residues. V gave up 3 bases and J gave up 11 bases, with 13 bases separating them. CDR3 region: CASSPDVGEQYF. CDR3 nucleotides: TGTGCCAGCTCACCGGACGTTGGAGAGCAGTACTTC.

V gene TRBV29-1 combines with J gene TRBJ1-4; 10 bases align to TRBD1. The CDR3 runs 15 residues. With V trimmed by 4 bases and J by 5 bases, 7 bases remained unmatched. In germline, CDR1 is SQVTM, CDR2 ANQGSEA. The CDR3 reads CSVVRPGQGNEKLFF. Here the CDR3 DNA reads TGCAGCGTTGTAAGACCGGGACAGGGGAATGAAAAACTGTTTTTT.

CDR3 nucleotide sequence: TGTGCCACCAGCACAGGGGGGATGGTAGATACGCAGTATTTT. It codes for CATSTGGMVDTQYF. This rearrangement joins TRBV15 to TRBJ2-3; tentative D call: TRBD1 (7 bases). The length of the CDR3 is 14 residues. Trimming left V 4 bases short and J 5 bases short, with 13 bases between. The germline CDR1 and CDR2 sequences are LNHNV and YYDKDF (reference sequence).

This chain connects TRBV25-1 to TRBJ1-2; D not certain. CDR1 MGHDK and CDR2 SYGVNS come from the germline V gene. CDR3 size: 15 residues. The V end was cut by 2 bases, the J end by 3 bases, with 13 bases between. Here the CDR3 reads CASSEAGWGHYGYTF. CDR3 in DNA: TGTGCCAGCAGTGAAGCCGGTTGGGGTCACTATGGCTACACCTTC.

This clonotype turned up a few times. V usage is TRBV2 and J usage is TRBJ2-7, with 7 positions matching TRBD1. Per the germline V gene, CDR1 is SNHLY and CDR2 is FYNNEI. With V trimmed by 7 bases and J by 1 base, 7 bases remained unmatched. CDR3 length equals 14 residues. CDR3 sequence (DNA): TGTGCCAGCACCGAGGGGGACAGATCCTACGAGCAGTACTTC. It encodes CASTEGDRSYEQYF.

V usage is TRBV20-1 and J usage is TRBJ2-1, with D possibly being TRBD2 (5 bases). Germline CDR1 and CDR2: DFQATT and SNEGSKA (reference sequence). V dropped 3 bases and J dropped 5 bases, with 20 bases sitting between them. This CDR3 region has 16 residues. In nucleotides, the CDR3 is TGCAGTGCTAGCTCATCGGGAAGGGCCAGCGACAATGAGCAGTTCTTC. This translates into CSASSSGRASDNEQFF.

J is TRBJ2-7 and V is TRBV21-1; the table's D call, TRBD1, was not checked against the DNA. The end of the DNA is better explained by TRBJ2-4, so the J call may be wrong. TRBV21-1 is a documented pseudogene. The CDR3 extends over 14 amino acids. This chain's CDR3 is CASSNGGLVNIQYF. In nucleotides, the CDR3 is TGTGCCAGCAGTAATGGGGGGCTAGTAAACATTCAGTACTTC.

CDR3 amino acids: CASSVDSGEGDEQFF. CDR3 coding DNA: TGTGCCAGCAGCGTAGATTCGGGAGAAGGGGATGAGCAGTTCTTC. V usage is TRBV9 and J usage is TRBJ2-1; D may be TRBD2 (6 bases). Per germline, CDR1 SGDLS and CDR2 YYNGEE. V lost 0 bases, J lost 8 bases, and 15 bases lay in between. This CDR3 is 15 amino acids long. Together with reference TRBV9 and TRBJ2-1, the CDR3 gives the full variable domain: DSGVTQTPKHLITATGQRVTLRCSPRSGDLSVYWYQQSLDQGLQFLIQYYNGEERAKGNILERFSAQQFPDLHSELNLSSLELGDSALYFCASSVDSGEGDEQFFGPGTRLTVL.

The chain joins TRBV7-9 to TRBJ2-1; 11 bases match TRBD2. From germline, CDR1 is SEHNR and CDR2 FQNEAQ (reference sequence). The CDR3 spans 18 residues. Trimming removed 5 bases from V and 0 bases from J; junction bases left unmatched: 9. The CDR3 region has the DNA TGTGCCAGCAGCCCAAAGATCACTAGCGGGGGCTCCTACAATGAGCAGTTCTTC. Translated: CASSPKITSGGSYNEQFF.

The chain recombines TRBV29-1 with TRBJ2-1, with D tentatively TRBD2 (6 bases). The CDR3 extends over 13 amino acids. The germline CDR1 and CDR2 sequences are SQVTM and ANQGSEA. The V gene lost 3 bases and the J gene lost 7 bases, with 13 bases spanning the gap. DNA of the CDR3: TGCAGCGTTGAGGGGAAAGGGAGGAATGAGCAGTTCTTC. Its translation is CSVEGKGRNEQFF.

This clonotype has only a few counts. The chain links TRBV29-1 to TRBJ2-3; 9 positions match TRBD2. After removal of 4 bases from V and 4 bases from J, the junction contained 3 bases not matched to a gene. There are 13 residues in the CDR3. Looked up from germline, CDR1 is SQVTM and CDR2 is ANQGSEA. CDR3 sequence: CSVVAGVPDTQYF. CDR3 bases: TGCAGCGTTGTAGCGGGGGTACCAGATACGCAGTATTTT.

This clonotype has just one count. V and J are TRBV2 and TRBJ1-4; 7 bases agree with TRBD1. The CDR3 runs 14 residues. Trimming cost V 4 bases and J 3 bases; bases outside gene matches: 2. Germline V gene lookup returns CDR1 SNHLY and CDR2 FYNNEI. CDR3 DNA sequence: TGTGCCAGCAGTGGGACAGGAGCTAATGAAAAACTGTTTTTT. Amino acids: CASSGTGANEKLFF.

In its sample, this clonotype was seen a few times. V is TRBV20-1 and J is TRBJ2-3; perhaps D is TRBD1 or TRBD2 (6 bases each). Germline V gives CDR1 DFQATT, CDR2 SNEGSKA (reference sequence). V was shortened by 6 bases and J by 1 base, with 23 bases between the two germline ends. CDR3 length equals 17 residues. CDR3 sequence (DNA): TGCAGTGCCACAACCCCACGTTCAGGGGAGGGCACAGATACGCAGTATTTT. This translates into CSATTPRSGEGTDTQYF.

V usage is TRBV11-2 and J usage is TRBJ2-7; 8 bases agree with TRBD1. V was clipped by 6 bases and J by 2 bases; unmatched bases: 9. The CDR3 length is 15 residues. The germline V gene encodes CDR1 SGHAT and CDR2 FQNNGV. CDR3 loop: CASRPGTGITYEQYF. CDR3 DNA sequence: TGTGCCAGCAGACCCGGGACAGGCATCACCTACGAGCAGTACTTC.

The gene calls are TRBV2 and TRBJ2-3; D might be TRBD1 (5 bases). Per germline, CDR1 SNHLY and CDR2 FYNNEI. Trimming shortened V by 7 bases and J by 0 bases, and 11 bases separated the two germline ends. The CDR3 contains 14 residues. For the CDR3, the DNA is TGTGCCAGCAATCAGGGAACTAGCACAGATACGCAGTATTTT. It translates to CASNQGTSTDTQYF.

This clonotype was seen a few times. The rearrangement links TRBV27 to TRBJ2-3, with a possible D match to TRBD2 (6 bases). Trimming shortened V by 7 bases and J by 2 bases, and 16 bases separated the two germline ends. The CDR3 consists of 15 residues. The V gene's germline CDR1 is MNHEY and CDR2 SMNVEV (reference sequence). CDR3 protein: CASTSLARFTDTQYF. In DNA, the CDR3 is TGTGCCAGCACCTCCCTAGCGAGATTCACAGATACGCAGTATTTT.

The V call is TRBV30, the J call TRBJ2-3, with D uncertain. CDR1 and CDR2 from the germline V gene are GTSNPN and SVGIG (reference sequence). CDR3 length: 13 amino acids. V was trimmed by 4 bases and J by 0 bases, leaving 8 bases between them. Written as DNA, the CDR3 is TGTGCCTGGAATCCGGGTAGCACAGATACGCAGTATTTT. This codes for CAWNPGSTDTQYF.

J is TRBJ2-7 and V is TRBV5-6; 9 bases align to TRBD1. The CDR3 covers 14 residues. Germline V gene lookup returns CDR1 SGHDT and CDR2 YYEEEE. V gave up 0 bases and J gave up 6 bases; unmatched junction bases: 4. The CDR3 coding sequence is TGTGCCAGCAGCTTGGAGGACAGGGGCGGCGAGCAGTACTTC. It translates to CASSLEDRGGEQYF.

This chain joins TRBV7-9 and TRBJ2-7; D is possibly TRBD1 (6 bases). Trimming removed 3 bases at V and 3 bases at J, with 12 bases between. The CDR3 covers 14 residues. The germline V gene has CDR1 SEHNR and CDR2 FQNEAQ (reference sequence). DNA for the CDR3: TGTGCCAGCAGCTTCACAGGGATAGGCTACGAGCAGTACTTC. Its protein is CASSFTGIGYEQYF.